The 27 T cell receptor beta chains reported below all come from one sample, sequenced in a study of blood T cell repertoires in COVID-19. Sequencing used immunoSEQ multiplex PCR; TCRdb keeps in-frame clones, though not all of them. The sample comprises roughly 69,000 clones, 86% of which are singletons, and 4.4% rests with the top ten. The specimen was peripheral blood. The receptors shown here come from a man aged 45-65 years with active COVID-19.

The rearrangement uses TRBV7-2 and TRBJ2-7; D gene ambiguous. CDR1 is SGHTA and CDR2 is FQGNSA in the germline V gene. V was trimmed by 1 base and J by 7 bases, leaving 11 bases between them. The CDR3 has 13 residues. Here the CDR3 DNA reads TGTGCCAGCAGCTTAGAGGCGAAGACAGAGCAGTACTTC. Protein: CASSLEAKTEQYF.

The table lists this clone with a count of one. V is TRBV3-1 (or the pseudogene TRBV3-2) and J is TRBJ2-2, with 7 bases lining up with TRBD1. The CDR3 length is 17 residues. CDR1 is LGHDT, CDR2 YNNKEL, per germline (reference sequence). V trimming: 4 bases; J trimming: 4 bases; junction bases outside the gene matches: 12. The CDR3 spells CASSLDATGTVTGELFF. CDR3 sequence (DNA): TGTGCCAGCAGCCTAGATGCGACAGGGACGGTCACCGGGGAGCTGTTTTTT.

The CDR3 nucleotides are TGTGCCAGCAGCCAAAGTGGAGCGGGGGGCCTGTTGGAGACCCAGTACTTC. Translated: CASSQSGAGGLLETQYF. The chain has TRBV3-1 (or the pseudogene TRBV3-2) and TRBJ2-5, with TRBD2 identical over 9 bases. V lost 2 bases to trimming and J lost 5 bases; unmatched junction nucleotides: 12. CDR3 length equals 17 residues. Germline V gene lookup returns CDR1 LGHDT and CDR2 YNNKEL (reference sequence).

The rearrangement uses TRBV29-1 and TRBJ2-3, with a weak D call TRBD2 (6 bases). Per the germline V gene, CDR1 is SQVTM and CDR2 is ANQGSEA. Trimming left V 5 bases short and J 4 bases short, with 10 bases between. The CDR3 contains 12 residues. The CDR3 loop reads CSVLRGSDTQYF. The CDR3 coding sequence is TGCAGCGTTCTGCGGGGTTCAGATACGCAGTATTTT.

With regard to this clone: A much larger clone differs from this one at a single base, so this may be a read error. This chain uses TRBV12-3 or TRBV12-4 with TRBJ2-2; D is uncertain. The CDR3 spans 12 residues. The germline V and J ends were trimmed by 6 bases and 3 bases, with 5 bases remaining between them. CDR3 sequence: CASSPDTGELFF. DNA for the CDR3: TGTGCCAGCAGCCCAGACACCGGGGAGCTGTTTTTT.

This rearrangement joins TRBV7-2 to TRBJ2-3; D not certain. Trimming stripped 2 bases from V and 4 bases from J, with 13 bases between. The germline V gene encodes CDR1 SGHTA and CDR2 FQGNSA. The CDR3 consists of 15 residues. CDR3 in amino acids: CASSLLKLRADTQYF. The CDR3 nucleotides read TGTGCCAGCAGCTTACTCAAATTACGGGCAGATACGCAGTATTTT. The full variable domain, with the rest looked up from reference TRBV7-2 and TRBJ2-3, is GAGVSQSPSNKVTEKGKDVELRCDPISGHTALYWYRQSLGQGLEFLIYFQGNSAPDKSGLPSDRFSAERTGGSVSTLTIQRTQQEDSAVYLCASSLLKLRADTQYFGPGTRLTVL.

The CDR3 DNA is TGTGCCAGCAGCGCCAGGACAGGAGGCACAGATACGCAGTATTTT. Translating it yields CASSARTGGTDTQYF. The V and J genes are TRBV2 and TRBJ2-3; 7 nucleotides line up with TRBD1. The junction had 7 bases not matched to a gene; V was cut back by 6 bases and J by 1 base. Germline CDR1 reads SNHLY; CDR2 reads FYNNEI. This CDR3 has 15 residues.

The rearrangement uses TRBV28 and TRBJ2-1; D possibly corresponds to TRBD2 (5 bases). CDR3 length: 19 amino acids. Germline assignment: CDR1 MDHEN and CDR2 SYDVKM. Deletions cut 5 bases from V and 1 base from J, with 24 bases between. The CDR3 sequence is CASSLLSLLGIRSYNEQFF. CDR3 DNA: TGTGCCAGCAGTCTCCTCTCATTACTAGGCATAAGGTCCTACAATGAGCAGTTCTTC.

This clone was detected a few times. V gene TRBV4-1 combines with J gene TRBJ2-3; 7 nucleotides agree with TRBD1. The CDR3 runs 16 residues. Germline CDR1 is MGHRA and CDR2 is YSYEKL. The junction had 12 bases not matched to a gene; V was cut back by 4 bases and J by 5 bases. The CDR3: CASSRLSGTAQDTQYF. The CDR3 region has the DNA TGCGCCAGCAGCCGACTGTCCGGGACAGCCCAAGATACGCAGTATTTT.

This chain links TRBV19 with TRBJ2-1; 12 bases fit TRBD2. V was clipped by 2 bases and J by 5 bases; unmatched bases: 1. This CDR3 contains 15 residues. Germline V gene sequence: CDR1 LNHDA, CDR2 SQIVND (reference sequence). Here the CDR3 reads CASSIRTSGNNEQFF. CDR3 in DNA: TGTGCCAGTAGTATACGGACTAGCGGGAACAATGAGCAGTTCTTC.

In nucleotides, the CDR3 is TGCGCCAGCAGCCCCAGCCGACAGGGTTTCACTGAAGCTTTCTTT. Translating it yields CASSPSRQGFTEAFF. This chain joins TRBV5-1 and TRBJ1-1; 7 bases line up with TRBD1. Germline assignment: CDR1 SGHRS and CDR2 YFSETQ. The CDR3 has 15 residues. The V gene end was trimmed by 4 bases and the J gene end by 4 bases; junction bases not matched to a gene: 10.

The chain recombines TRBV6-2 or TRBV6-3 with TRBJ1-1; D is unresolved. Per germline, CDR1 MNHEY and CDR2 SVGEGT. This CDR3 is 17 amino acids long. Trimming removed 2 bases from V and 3 bases from J, with 19 bases in between. The CDR3 reads CASSYRSGWQFDTEAFF. CDR3 bases: TGTGCCAGCAGTTACCGATCAGGTTGGCAATTCGACACTGAAGCTTTCTTT.

DNA of the CDR3: TGTGCCAGCAGCCTCGGGAGGGGGCTTTACAATGAGCAGTTCTTC. Protein sequence: CASSLGRGLYNEQFF. The chain recombines TRBV6-5 with TRBJ2-1, with D maybe TRBD2 (8 bases). The germline V gene encodes CDR1 MNHEY and CDR2 SVGAGI. CDR3 length: 15 amino acids. V lost 6 bases to trimming and J lost 4 bases, with 16 bases between them.

The V gene is TRBV21-1, the J gene TRBJ2-7; the DNA was not used to check the table's D call, TRBD1. TRBV21-1 is assigned pseudogene status. This CDR3 has 16 residues. The CDR3 region has the DNA TGTGCCAGCAGCAAAGTCCAGGGGGCATTACGCTACGAGCAGTACTTC. This translates into CASSKVQGALRYEQYF.

The J gene is TRBJ2-2, the V gene TRBV3-1 (or the pseudogene TRBV3-2); 14 bases match TRBD2. This CDR3 contains 17 residues. Germline-derived CDR1 and CDR2 are LGHDT and YNNKEL (reference sequence). V shed 4 bases and J 4 bases; nucleotides not matched to a gene: 5. The CDR3 DNA is TGTGCCAGCAGCCGGGGACTAGCGGGAGACTCCACCGGGGAGCTGTTTTTT. Amino acid sequence: CASSRGLAGDSTGELFF.

V gene TRBV19 combines with J gene TRBJ2-3; 9 bases fit TRBD2. V dropped 4 bases and J dropped 2; count of bases not matched to a gene: 7. Germline V gives CDR1 LNHDA, CDR2 SQIVND (reference sequence). This CDR3 has 16 residues. The CDR3 DNA reads as TGTGCCAGTAGTAGGGCTAGCGGGAAAGTCACAGATACGCAGTATTTT. Translating gives CASSRASGKVTDTQYF.

The chain is built from TRBV19 and TRBJ1-5; D not resolved. The CDR3 consists of 15 residues. Between the trimmed V and J ends, which lost 5 bases and 1 base, there was a span of 12 bases. Germline V lookup: CDR1 LNHDA, CDR2 SQIVND (reference sequence). CDR3 nucleotide sequence: TGTGCCAGTAGTGCCATGAGCCTCAGCAATCAGCCCCAGCATTTT. Encoded protein: CASSAMSLSNQPQHF.

The V and J genes are TRBV18 and TRBJ2-7, with a weak D call TRBD2 (6 bases). V lost 3 bases and J 4 bases, leaving 13 bases between the germline ends. This CDR3 has 14 residues. CDR1 KGHSH and CDR2 LQKENI come from the germline V gene. In nucleotides, the CDR3 is TGTGCCAGCTCACCGCGGGATAATATTTACGAGCAGTACTTC. Translation gives CASSPRDNIYEQYF. The complete variable domain, with remaining parts taken from reference TRBV18 and TRBJ2-7, reads NAGVMQNPRHLVRRRGQEARLRCSPMKGHSHVYWYRQLPEEGLKFMVYLQKENIIDESGMPKERFSAEFPKEGPSILRIQQVVRGDSAAYFCASSPRDNIYEQYFGPGTRLTVT.

The V call is TRBV2, the J call TRBJ2-5; D gene uncertain. V dropped 8 bases and J dropped 5 bases, with 12 bases sitting between them. Germline-derived CDR1 and CDR2 are SNHLY and FYNNEI. The CDR3 loop spans 12 amino acids. The CDR3 coding sequence is TGTGCCAGCCACCTCGCGGCCGAGACCCAGTACTTC. Protein: CASHLAAETQYF. Complete variable domain (other parts from reference TRBV2 and TRBJ2-5): EPEVTQTPSHQVTQMGQEVILRCVPISNHLYFYWYRQILGQKVEFLVSFYNNEISEKSEIFDDQFSVERPDGSNFTLKIRSTKLEDSAMYFCASHLAAETQYFGPGTRLLVL.

CDR3 nucleotide sequence: TGTGCCAGCTCGCGGTCGGGACAGAGCTCTGGAAACACCATATATTTT. Its protein is CASSRSGQSSGNTIYF. The chain combines TRBV18 with TRBJ1-3, with 7 bases lining up with TRBD1. This CDR3 has 16 amino acids. CDR1 is KGHSH, CDR2 LQKENI, per germline. Unmatched junction bases numbered 8, after V lost 6 bases and J lost 0 bases.

The chain carries TRBV28 and TRBJ2-1; the D is unclear. The CDR3 extends over 13 amino acids. Germline-derived CDR1 and CDR2 are MDHEN and SYDVKM. Trimming took off 2 bases at V and 3 bases at J, with 5 bases between the two ends. In DNA form, the CDR3 reads TGTGCCAGCAGTTTAACGGGCTACAATGAGCAGTTCTTC. Residues: CASSLTGYNEQFF. The full variable domain, in which reference TRBV28 and TRBJ2-1 provide the parts outside the CDR3, is DVKVTQSSRYLVKRTGEKVFLECVQDMDHENMFWYRQDPGLGLRLIYFSYDVKMKEKGDIPEGYSVSREKKERFSLILESASTNQTSMYLCASSLTGYNEQFFGPGTRLTVL.

The chain is built from TRBV6-2 or TRBV6-3 and TRBJ2-7; possible D gene TRBD2, 6 bases. This CDR3 is 15 amino acids long. V lost 0 bases and J 2 bases, leaving 11 bases between the germline ends. Germline values: CDR1 MNHEY, CDR2 SVGEGT. This CDR3 is CASSYSPERAYEQYF. For the CDR3, the DNA is TGTGCCAGCAGTTACTCCCCTGAGCGGGCCTACGAGCAGTACTTC.

The chain is built from TRBV6-4 and TRBJ1-1; the match to TRBD1 covers 8 bases. Looked up from germline, CDR1 is MRHNA and CDR2 is SNTAGT. V lost 8 bases to trimming and J lost 4 bases; unmatched junction nucleotides: 6. This CDR3 is built from 13 residues. The CDR3 DNA follows: TGTGCCAGCGGCGCAGGGGGCGTCACTGAAGCTTTCTTT. Its protein is CASGAGGVTEAFF.

The chain has TRBV5-5 and TRBJ2-5, with D tentatively TRBD2 (6 bases). With 4 bases removed from V and 7 bases from J, the gap between germline ends came to 23 bases. There are 16 residues in the CDR3. Germline V CDR1 and CDR2: SGHKS, YYEKEE (reference sequence). The CDR3 DNA follows: TGTGCCAGCAGCCGAACAACTAGCACTCAAGGGGTGACCCAGTACTTC. As protein: CASSRTTSTQGVTQYF.

CDR3 DNA sequence: TGTGCCACCAGTGATCCAGGGGACCACCTCGGAGATACGCAGTATTTT. Its protein is CATSDPGDHLGDTQYF. V usage is TRBV24-1 and J usage is TRBJ2-3, with D possibly TRBD1 on 6 matching bases. Trimming removed 3 bases from V and 5 bases from J, with 17 bases in between. Germline V gene sequence: CDR1 KGHDR, CDR2 SFDVKD. The CDR3 covers 16 residues.

CDR3 region: CASSHTLGVSGNTIYF. In nucleotides, the CDR3 is TGTGCCAGCAGCCACACCTTAGGGGTCTCTGGAAACACCATATATTTT. The chain joins TRBV13 to TRBJ1-3, with a weak D call TRBD1 (5 bases). Trimming shortened V by 5 bases and J by 0 bases, and 14 bases separated the two germline ends. Germline CDR1 is PRHDT and CDR2 is FYEKMQ (reference sequence). This CDR3 has 16 amino acids.

This clone was seen a few times. The chain links TRBV29-1 to TRBJ2-5; TRBD1 matches at 10 bases. Losses at the gene ends were 3 bases for V and 5 bases for J; bases not matched to a gene: 6. This CDR3 region has 14 residues. The V gene's germline CDR1 is SQVTM and CDR2 ANQGSEA. In DNA form, the CDR3 reads TGCAGCGTTGAGGGACAGGGGAAGGCGGAGACCCAGTACTTC. Protein: CSVEGQGKAETQYF. The whole variable domain, remainder taken from reference TRBV29-1 and TRBJ2-5, is SAVISQKPSRDICQRGTSLTIQCQVDSQVTMMFWYRQQPGQSLTLIATANQGSEATYESGFVIDKFPISRPNLTFSTLTVSNMSPEDSSIYLCSVEGQGKAETQYFGPGTRLLVL.